In its sample, the clone carrying this T cell receptor (beta chain) was seen many times. The antigen is undetermined. Germline V gene lookup returns CDR1 MDHEN and CDR2 SYDVKM. CDR3 length equals 18 residues. V lost 6 bases and J lost 6, with 30 bases in between. This sample was included in a study of prognosis after radiotherapy for stage I lung cancer. For the study at large: Newly diagnosed primary stage I lung tumors were present in some 15 patients, and oligometastatic NSCLC after surgical resection of the primary tumor was present in a handful of patients. Study conclusions and caveats: Metastatic and non-metastatic patients reportedly diverged in TRBV and TRBJ gene usage. The study left the tumor specificity of the expanded TCR clones undetermined.

Using two-round multiplex PCR, the authors amplified TCR beta CDR3 from genomic DNA. Individual primers that were specific to each TRBV and TRBJ gene served in first-round PCR. TCRdb used MiXCR to reprocess the multiplex PCR reads, holding one entry per CDR3 protein. The top ten clones hold 6.5% to 8.5% of a sample with about 59,000 distinct CDR3 sequences, more than 20% of them seen once. The genes are TRBV28 and TRBJ2-7; the D gene could be TRBD1 or TRBD2 (5 bases each). The origin of this receptor is a donor at least 50 years old with non-small cell lung cancer. This sample comprised PBMCs, obtained before or after stereotactic body radiation therapy (not recorded which). The CDR3 sequence is CASRGDGLGFGAGSEQYF. For the CDR3, the DNA is TGTGCCAGCAGGGGGGACGGTTTGGGTTTTGGTGCTGGGAGCGAGCAGTACTTC.